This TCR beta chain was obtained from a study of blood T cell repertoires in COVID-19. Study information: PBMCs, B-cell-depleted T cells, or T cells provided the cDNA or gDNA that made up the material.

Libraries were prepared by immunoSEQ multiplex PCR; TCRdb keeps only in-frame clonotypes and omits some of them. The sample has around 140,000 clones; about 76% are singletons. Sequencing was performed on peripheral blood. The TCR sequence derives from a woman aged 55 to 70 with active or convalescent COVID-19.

CDR3 residues: CASSLERRPGSEQFF. The CDR3 bases are TGTGCCAGCAGTTTAGAGAGGCGCCCCGGGAGTGAGCAGTTCTTC. The V gene is TRBV6-5, the J gene TRBJ2-1, with TRBD2 as a possible D gene (6 bases). V was shortened by 4 bases and J by 9 bases, with 19 bases between the two germline ends. CDR1 is MNHEY and CDR2 is SVGAGI in the germline V gene. The CDR3 runs to 15 residues.